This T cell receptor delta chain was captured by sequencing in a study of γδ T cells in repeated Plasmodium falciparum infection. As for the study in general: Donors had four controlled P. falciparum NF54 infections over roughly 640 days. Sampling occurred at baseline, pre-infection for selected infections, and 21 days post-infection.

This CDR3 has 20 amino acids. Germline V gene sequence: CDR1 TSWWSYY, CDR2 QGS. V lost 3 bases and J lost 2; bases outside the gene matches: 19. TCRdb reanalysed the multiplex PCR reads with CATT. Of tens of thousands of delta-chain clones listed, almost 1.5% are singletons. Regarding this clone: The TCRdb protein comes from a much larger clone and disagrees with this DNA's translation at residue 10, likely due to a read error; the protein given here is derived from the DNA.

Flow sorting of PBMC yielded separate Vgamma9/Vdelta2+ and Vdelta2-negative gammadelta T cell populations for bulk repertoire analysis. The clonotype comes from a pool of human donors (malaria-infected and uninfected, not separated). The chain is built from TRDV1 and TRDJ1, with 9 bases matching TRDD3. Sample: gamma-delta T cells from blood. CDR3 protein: CALGDQIFYRGYAGTDKLIF. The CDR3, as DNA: TGTGCTCTTGGGGACCAAATTTTCTACAGGGGATACGCAGGGACCGATAAACTCATCTTT.